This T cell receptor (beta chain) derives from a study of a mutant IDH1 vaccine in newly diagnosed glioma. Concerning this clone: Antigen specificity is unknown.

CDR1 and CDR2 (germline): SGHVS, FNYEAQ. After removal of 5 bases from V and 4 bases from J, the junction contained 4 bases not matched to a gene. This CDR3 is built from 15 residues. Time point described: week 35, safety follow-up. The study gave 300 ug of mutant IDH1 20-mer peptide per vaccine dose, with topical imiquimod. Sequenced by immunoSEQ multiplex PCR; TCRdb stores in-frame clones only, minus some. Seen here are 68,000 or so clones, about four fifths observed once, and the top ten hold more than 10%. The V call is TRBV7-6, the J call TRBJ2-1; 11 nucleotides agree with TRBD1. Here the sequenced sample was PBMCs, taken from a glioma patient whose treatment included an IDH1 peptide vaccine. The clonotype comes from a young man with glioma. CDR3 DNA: TGTGCCAGCAGCCCCGGGACAGGGGGTTACAATGAGCAGTTCTTC. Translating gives CASSPGTGGYNEQFF.